This T cell receptor beta chain was sequenced in a study of cytomegalovirus exposure and HLA in healthy donors. Overall study: A later analysis reported the 120 validation repertoires used the same platform as the roughly 700 first-cohort repertoires.

This CDR3 comprises 16 residues. The method was immunoSEQ multiplex PCR; TCRdb's version includes in-frame clones alone and lacks a portion of them. The sample lists tens of thousands of clones; over 85% were seen once. The donors belonged to the approximately 130-subject validation cohort, separate from the roughly 600-subject first cohort. A note on this clone: Its target is unknown.

Study-level points and caveats: Investigators reported about 160 TCR beta chains as tied to cytomegalovirus. Most TCRs appeared rarely, but some public TCRs recurred in many donors.

Sequenced: PBMCs. The clonotype comes from a woman under 30 in good health and CMV-seropositive. This rearrangement joins TRBV21-1 to TRBJ2-7; the DNA was not used to check the table's D call, TRBD2. TRBV21-1 is noted as a pseudogene. This CDR3 is CASSKDPRNRTYEQYF. The DNA for the CDR3 is TGTGCCAGCAGCAAAGACCCGAGGAATCGTACCTACGAGCAGTACTTC.